This entry describes one T cell receptor beta chain. Its antigen is unknown. This sample is part of a study of shared clonotypes between healthy human individuals. Study at large: Donor ages ranged 18 to 49 years: a couple of women, a few men.

Donors comprised healthy HIV-negative adults lacking recent acute infections or vaccinations. This CDR3 region has 15 residues. Germline-derived CDR1 and CDR2 are SEHNR and FQNEAQ (reference sequence). The protocol was immunoSEQ multiplex PCR, while the TCRdb copy is restricted to in-frame clones and leaves out a portion. Here the sample spans about 2.3 million clones, approximately 93% being singletons. General study findings and limits: Some naive CD4 clonotypes, 4% to 6%, turned up in common across a few donors. Some clonotypes were shared by all four sorted-subset donors, while others were not shared. The non-shared ones had lower generation probabilities than the shared ones.

The receptor's source is a man aged 18 to 29 in good health. Some clones in this sample may be carry-over from other donors' samples. The specimen was naive CD4+ T cells from PBMCs. The subset is: CD45RA+ positively selected. This chain uses TRBV7-9 with TRBJ2-5, with TRBD1 matching 10 bases. The end of the DNA fits TRBJ2-7 better, so the J call may be wrong. CDR3 amino acids: CASSAWDRGDYEQYF. DNA for the CDR3: TGTGCCAGCAGCGCCTGGGACAGGGGCGACTACGAGCAGTACTTC.